Below are 12 T cell receptor beta chains sequenced from a single sample in a study of response to subunit inactivated influenza vaccine. TCRdb re-analysed the RT-PCR reads in MiXCR, keeping a single row per CDR3 protein. The table shows about 310,000 distinct CDR3 sequences, with around 20% occurring only once. The sequenced sample was PBMCs from blood, obtained 21 months after vaccination. These receptors originate from a man aged 50 to 69 who received an inactivated influenza vaccine.

The chain couples TRBV5-1 to TRBJ1-4; 8 nucleotides match TRBD1. The CDR3 length is 15 residues. Per germline, CDR1 SGHRS and CDR2 YFSETQ. V trimming: 3 bases; J trimming: 5 bases; junction bases outside the gene matches: 6. CDR3 nucleotides: TGCGCCAGCAGCTACCGGACAGGGCTAAATGAAAAACTGTTTTTT. This codes for CASSYRTGLNEKLFF.

The chain carries TRBV5-4 and TRBJ1-4, with D unresolved. Deletions cut 4 bases from V and 0 bases from J, with 7 bases between. The CDR3 spans 14 residues. The germline V gene encodes CDR1 SGHNT and CDR2 YYREEE (reference sequence). The CDR3 DNA reads as TGTGCCAGCAGCCAAACAACAACTAATGAAAAACTGTTTTTT. This encodes CASSQTTTNEKLFF.

This clonotype has a handful of counts. V usage is TRBV15 and J usage is TRBJ1-2, with D unresolved. The germline V gene encodes CDR1 LNHNV and CDR2 YYDKDF (reference sequence). The ends were cut back, 0 bases at V and 1 base at J, with 6 bases in the middle. This CDR3 is built from 14 residues. CDR3 sequence: CATSRDPGNYGYTF. CDR3 bases: TGTGCCACCAGCAGAGATCCGGGTAACTATGGCTACACCTTC.

In its sample, this clonotype was seen a few times. The chain links TRBV6-5 to TRBJ1-1, with D tentatively TRBD1 (5 bases). Germline V CDR1 and CDR2: MNHEY, SVGAGI. V lost 2 bases and J lost 5, with 9 bases in between. The CDR3 is 13 amino acids. CDR3 sequence reads: CASSYAGTTEAFF. The CDR3 bases are TGTGCCAGCAGTTACGCAGGGACGACTGAAGCTTTCTTT.

The CDR3 protein is CATGSRLAGGLNEQFF. The CDR3 nucleotides are TGTGCCACCGGCTCCAGACTAGCGGGAGGGCTGAATGAGCAGTTCTTC. The chain combines TRBV15 with TRBJ2-1; 14 bases line up with TRBD2. From germline, CDR1 is LNHNV and CDR2 YYDKDF (reference sequence). Losses at the gene ends were 8 bases for V and 7 bases for J; bases not matched to a gene: 10. CDR3 length equals 16 residues. Supplemented by reference TRBV15 and TRBJ2-1, the full variable domain reads DAMVIQNPRYQVTQFGKPVTLSCSQTLNHNVMYWYQQKSSQAPKLLFHYYDKDFNNEADTPDNFQSRRPNTSFCFLDIRSPGLGDTAMYLCATGSRLAGGLNEQFFGPGTRLTVL.

This clonotype was seen many times. This rearrangement joins TRBV5-6 to TRBJ2-7; 11 bases line up with TRBD1. After removal of 3 bases from V and 4 bases from J, the junction contained 3 bases not matched to a gene. Germline V gives CDR1 SGHDT, CDR2 YYEEEE. This CDR3 contains 14 residues. The CDR3 protein is CASSSGTGGYEQYF. The CDR3 coding sequence is TGTGCCAGCAGCTCGGGGACAGGGGGATACGAGCAGTACTTC.

The sample holds many counts of this clonotype. The genes are TRBV27 and TRBJ1-2, with a possible D match to TRBD1 (6 bases). The germline V and J ends were trimmed by 7 bases and 5 bases, with 14 bases remaining between them. CDR1 is MNHEY and CDR2 is SMNVEV in the germline V gene (reference sequence). CDR3 length: 13 residues. The CDR3 protein is CASMPRGSYGYTF. The CDR3, as DNA: TGTGCCAGCATGCCCAGGGGCTCTTATGGCTACACCTTC.

The chain employs TRBV20-1 and TRBJ1-3; TRBD1 is a possible D gene (6 bases). The CDR3 runs 14 residues. In germline, CDR1 is DFQATT, CDR2 SNEGSKA (reference sequence). V was cut by 6 bases and J by 2 bases, with 14 bases left in between. CDR3 protein: CSAVQGAAGNTIYF. DNA of the CDR3: TGCAGTGCGGTACAGGGAGCGGCTGGAAACACCATATATTTT.

The rearrangement links TRBV6-1 to TRBJ1-1, with 9 bases identical to TRBD1. Germline CDR1 reads MNHNS; CDR2 reads SASEGT. V was clipped by 5 bases and J by 1 base; unmatched bases: 8. This CDR3 contains 16 residues. CDR3 region: CASSTTGGVRNTEAFF. The DNA of the CDR3 is TGTGCCAGCAGTACCACAGGGGGCGTAAGGAACACTGAAGCTTTCTTT.

Only a few counts were recorded for this clonotype. The DNA of the CDR3 is TGTGCCACTTCCGGGACAGGCACTAACACTGAAGCTTTCTTT. The encoded protein is CATSGTGTNTEAFF. The chain couples TRBV25-1 to TRBJ1-1, with 8 bases identical to TRBD1. V dropped 10 bases and J dropped 2; count of bases not matched to a gene: 9. This CDR3 is built from 14 residues. From germline, CDR1 is MGHDK and CDR2 SYGVNS.

J is TRBJ1-2 and V is TRBV2; D remains unclear. CDR1 and CDR2 (germline): SNHLY, FYNNEI. The CDR3 extends over 15 amino acids. Between the trimmed V and J ends, which lost 2 bases and 2 bases, there was a span of 12 bases. CDR3 region: CASSESAGRNYGYTF. CDR3 DNA sequence: TGTGCCAGCAGTGAATCAGCGGGCAGGAACTATGGCTACACCTTC.

CDR3: CASSHPGEGYEQYF. The CDR3 DNA follows: TGCGCCAGCAGCCACCCCGGTGAGGGTTACGAGCAGTACTTC. The V call is TRBV4-1, the J call TRBJ2-7, with a tentative D call TRBD2 (5 bases). Germline CDR1 MGHRA, CDR2 YSYEKL. There are 14 residues in the CDR3. V dropped 3 bases and J dropped 4 bases, with 13 bases sitting between them.